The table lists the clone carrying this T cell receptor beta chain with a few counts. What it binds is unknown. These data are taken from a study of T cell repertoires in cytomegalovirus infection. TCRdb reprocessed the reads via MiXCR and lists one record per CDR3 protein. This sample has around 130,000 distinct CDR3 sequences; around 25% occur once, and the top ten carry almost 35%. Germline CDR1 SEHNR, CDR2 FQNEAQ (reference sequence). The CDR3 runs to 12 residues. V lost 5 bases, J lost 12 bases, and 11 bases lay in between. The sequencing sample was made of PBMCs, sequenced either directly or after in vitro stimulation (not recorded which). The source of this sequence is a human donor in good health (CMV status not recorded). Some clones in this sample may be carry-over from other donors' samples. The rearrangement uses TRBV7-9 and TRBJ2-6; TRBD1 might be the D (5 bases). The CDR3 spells CASSDRDFVLTF. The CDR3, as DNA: TGTGCCAGCAGCGACAGAGACTTCGTCCTGACTTTC.